A single sample is the source of the 9 T cell receptor beta chains below, sequenced in a study of blood T cells in healthy people across ages. Combining a sample-barcoded 5' primer with a J-beta primer mix, a second PCR ran for roughly 7 to 12 cycles. MiXCR, applied by TCRdb to the 5' RACE reads, yields one record per CDR3 protein. The sample carries 1.8 million or so distinct CDR3 sequences, about 39% recorded once. What was sequenced was blood. The receptors originated from a human donor in good health.

Only a few counts were recorded for this clonotype. V is TRBV7-2 and J is TRBJ1-6, with D unresolved. The germline CDR1 and CDR2 sequences are SGHTA and FQGNSA. The CDR3 spans 13 residues. Trimming stripped 4 bases from V and 4 bases from J, with 5 bases between. The CDR3, as DNA: TGTGCCAGCAGCTCAGTTTATAATTCACCCCTCCACTTT. Amino acid sequence: CASSSVYNSPLHF.

The CDR3 nucleotides are TGCGCCAGCAGCTTAACAGGAGCAAATTCACCCCTCCACTTT. It encodes CASSLTGANSPLHF. This chain connects TRBV5-1 to TRBJ1-6, with D possibly matching TRBD1 (5 bases). The CDR3 loop spans 14 amino acids. From germline, CDR1 is SGHRS and CDR2 YFSETQ. Trimming removed 2 bases from V and 7 bases from J, with 10 bases in between. The whole variable domain, filled in from reference TRBV5-1 and TRBJ1-6, reads KAGVTQTPRYLIKTRGQQVTLSCSPISGHRSVSWYQQTPGQGLQFLFEYFSETQRNKGNFPGRFSGRQFSNSRSEMNVSTLELGDSALYLCASSLTGANSPLHFGNGTRLTVT.

CDR3 residues: CASSLVAGQGDTDTQYF. CDR3 DNA sequence: TGTGCCAGCAGCTTAGTAGCGGGACAGGGAGACACAGATACGCAGTATTTT. V gene TRBV7-2 combines with J gene TRBJ2-3; possible D gene TRBD1, 9 bases. Germline CDR1 SGHTA, CDR2 FQGNSA. CDR3 size: 17 residues. With 1 base removed from V and 2 bases from J, the gap between germline ends came to 16 bases.

About this clonotype itself: At one end, the junction sequence differs from germline, possibly due to a read error. The chain links TRBV6-2 or TRBV6-3 to TRBJ2-1, with D unclear. CDR1 is MNHEY and CDR2 is SVGEGT in the germline V gene. This CDR3 is 11 amino acids long. DNA for the CDR3: TGTGCCAGCAGTAACAGAAATGAGCGGTTCTTC. Translated, it gives CASSNRNERFF.

The J gene is TRBJ2-6, the V gene TRBV7-9; TRBD2 is a possible D gene (5 bases). Germline loops: CDR1 SEHNR, CDR2 FQNEAQ (reference sequence). This CDR3 spans 14 amino acids. Trimming took off 8 bases at V and 0 bases at J, with 8 bases between the two ends. The CDR3 DNA reads as TGTGCCAGCGAGGGAAGCTCTGGGGCCAACGTCCTGACTTTC. Translation gives CASEGSSGANVLTF.

This chain connects TRBV4-2 to TRBJ2-5; D unresolved. This CDR3 has 14 amino acids. Trimming removed 0 bases from V and 2 bases from J, with 7 bases in between. CDR1 is LGHNA, CDR2 YNFKEQ, per germline. Here the CDR3 reads CASSQDSVQETQYF. The CDR3 nucleotides read TGTGCCAGCAGCCAAGATTCCGTACAAGAGACCCAGTACTTC.

This clonotype was seen a handful of times. The DNA for the CDR3 is TGTGCCAGCAGTTTGCGGGGGGGCGCAGTGTATGGCTACACCTTC. Translation: CASSLRGGAVYGYTF. The chain combines TRBV28 with TRBJ1-2, with D possibly being TRBD1 (6 bases). The germline V and J ends were trimmed by 3 bases and 5 bases, with 16 bases remaining between them. This CDR3 is built from 15 residues. Germline assignment: CDR1 MDHEN and CDR2 SYDVKM.

This chain connects TRBV30 to TRBJ2-7, with 10 bases aligning to TRBD1. CDR3 size: 14 residues. V lost 8 bases to trimming and J lost 1 base; unmatched junction nucleotides: 8. Germline-derived CDR1 and CDR2 are GTSNPN and SVGIG (reference sequence). In nucleotides, the CDR3 is TGTGCCCTGACTCGGGACAGGGGTTCCTACGAGCAGTACTTC. Protein: CALTRDRGSYEQYF. The entire variable domain, with the rest obtained from reference TRBV30 and TRBJ2-7, is as follows: SQTIHQWPATLVQPVGSPLSLECTVEGTSNPNLYWYRQAAGRGLQLLFYSVGIGQISSEVPQNLSASRPQDRQFILSSKKLLLSDSGFYLCALTRDRGSYEQYFGPGTRLTVT.

This clonotype was seen a few times. The chain has TRBV7-6 and TRBJ2-5, with TRBD1 identical over 8 bases. Germline V gives CDR1 SGHVS, CDR2 FNYEAQ. This CDR3 region has 15 residues. V gave up 2 bases and J gave up 11 bases; unmatched junction bases: 13. CDR3 nucleotide sequence: TGTGCCAGCAGCTTATCCCGACAGGGGAGCAATGAGCAGTACTTC. Residues: CASSLSRQGSNEQYF.